One T cell receptor (beta chain) is described in this entry. Per the original data handling: For nucleated cells, counts were estimated from reference gene primer amplification. Measured with immunoSEQ multiplex PCR; TCRdb has only the in-frame clones, and not every one. Clonal size and the V and J genes are those of that table, whereas D and trimming came from the DNA. The table shows some 200,000 clones, with 82% occurring only once. These data are taken from a study of blood T cell repertoires in COVID-19. The wider study: The United States, Italy and Spain supplied acute and convalescent COVID-19 samples. PBMCs, B-cell-depleted T cells, or T cells provided the cDNA or gDNA that made up the material.

Trimming took 4 bases from V and 3 from J, leaving 13 bases between them. The CDR3 length is 16 residues. Germline loops: CDR1 MNHNS, CDR2 SASEGT. This sequence was found in a woman in her thirties or forties with acute or convalescent COVID-19. What was sequenced was peripheral blood. The chain joins TRBV6-1 to TRBJ1-6, with unresolved D. DNA for the CDR3: TGTGCCAGCAGTGGAACCCTTGCGGGCTATAATTCACCCCTCCACTTT. It is translated as CASSGTLAGYNSPLHF.